This is a list of T cell receptor beta chains from one sample in a study of blood T cell repertoires in COVID-19. Clones were sequenced by immunoSEQ multiplex PCR, and TCRdb holds only the in-frame ones, with some missing. The sample shows 190,000 or so clones, about 80% of them seen only once. The sequencing sample was made of PBMCs or T cells enriched from blood (not recorded which). Receptors were obtained from a man aged 35 to 55 who had recovered from COVID-19. Both conserved end residues are part of each CDR3. Fields, in order: clone size, V gene, J gene, D gene, CDR3 DNA, CDR3 protein. D genes are given only for firm matches. The listing skips clone size in some rows; elsewhere it reads once, few, many or a size class.

>NA|TRBV5-1|TRBJ1-4|TRBD1
TGCGCCAGCAGCGTACAGGGGGCTAGCGAAAAACTGTTTTTT
CASSVQGASEKLFF
>few|TRBV7-8|TRBJ1-6|NA
TGTGCCAGCAGCGCTCGTGACAGAAATAATTCACCCCTCCACTTT
CASSARDRNNSPLHF
>NA|TRBV18|TRBJ1-1|TRBD1
TGTGCCAGCTCACAAAGGACAGGGAGGACTGAAGCTTTCTTT
CASSQRTGRTEAFF
>NA|TRBV5-1|TRBJ2-7|TRBD2
TGCGCCAGCAGCGTACTAGCGGGGGGGCCGTACGAGCAGTACTTC
CASSVLAGGPYEQYF
>NA|TRBV5-4|TRBJ1-2|NA
TGTGCCAGCAGCCACCCAGGGTTAAATGGCTACACCTTC
CASSHPGLNGYTF
>NA|TRBV24-1|TRBJ2-5|NA
TGTGCCACCAGTCGCACCTATGGGGGGGCGCGGGGAGAGACCCAGTACTTC
CATSRTYGGARGETQYF
>NA|TRBV27|TRBJ2-5|TRBD1
TGTGCCAGCAGGGAAACCGGGACAGGGGTTGAGACCCAGTACTTC
CASRETGTGVETQYF
>NA|TRBV19|TRBJ1-2|NA
TGTGCCAGTAGTATAAACCGGGACTCAGGTGGTGGCTACACCTTC
CASSINRDSGGGYTF
>NA|TRBV18|TRBJ2-2|NA
TGTGCCAGCTCACCAGTGGGCCCACCGGACGGGGAGCTGTTTTTT
CASSPVGPPDGELFF
>NA|TRBV5-1|TRBJ2-5|TRBD2
TGCGCCAGCGGACTAGCGGGACCCGAAGAGACCCAGTACTTC
CASGLAGPEETQYF
>NA|TRBV30|TRBJ1-6|NA
TGTGCCTGGAGTACACAAGTGATTAATTCACCCCTCCACTTT
CAWSTQVINSPLHF
>NA|TRBV28|TRBJ1-6|TRBD1
TGTGCCAGCTGGCCACTGACAGGGGGCTGGTATAATTCACCCCTCCACTTT
CASWPLTGGWYNSPLHF
>few|TRBV2|TRBJ1-1|TRBD1
TGTGCCAGCAGGTGGACAGGGGGCATTGGGACTGAAGCTTTCTTT
CASRWTGGIGTEAFF
>NA|TRBV7-9|TRBJ1-2|NA
TGTGCCAGCAGCTTAGCAGGCGCAGGGGAGTTGCACTATGGCTACACCTTC
CASSLAGAGELHYGYTF
>few|TRBV7-9|TRBJ1-1|NA
TGTGCCAGCAGCTTAGCCGCTGAACTTCGGAACACTGAAGCTTTCTTT
CASSLAAELRNTEAFF
>NA|TRBV5-1|TRBJ2-2|NA
TGCGCCAGCAGCTTGGGCGACAAGGTAACGAACACCGGGGAGCTGTTTTTT
CASSLGDKVTNTGELFF
>NA|TRBV2|TRBJ1-3|TRBD1
TGTGCCAGCAGGCCAGACAGGGCTGGAAACACCATATATTTT
CASRPDRAGNTIYF
>NA|TRBV6-1|TRBJ2-2|NA
TGTGCCAGCAGTGAAATGGGGCATCCCGGGGAGCTGTTTTTT
CASSEMGHPGELFF
>few|TRBV20-1|TRBJ1-2|NA
TGCAGTGCTAGTTCCGGGACTTATAACTATGGCTACACCTTC
CSASSGTYNYGYTF
>NA|TRBV14|TRBJ2-1|NA
TGTGCCAGCAGCCTGACTCTCCGGAGCTCCTACAATGAGCAGTTCTTC
CASSLTLRSSYNEQFF
>few|TRBV2|TRBJ2-1|TRBD2
TGTGCCAGCACCGAAGGTAGCGGGGCCCTTATCGAGCAGTTCTTC
CASTEGSGALIEQFF
>once|TRBV5-4|TRBJ2-5|TRBD2
TGTGCCAGCAGCTTAGCGGGGCCTGAGGGAGAGACCCAGTACTTC
CASSLAGPEGETQYF
>NA|TRBV15|TRBJ1-5|NA
TGTGCCACCAGCAGAGATCCCGGGGGGCAGGAGCCCCAGCATTTT
CATSRDPGGQEPQHF
>once|TRBV5-1|TRBJ1-1|TRBD1
TGCGCCAGCAGCTTGATTGTGACAGGGCGGACTGAAGCTTTCTTT
CASSLIVTGRTEAFF
>NA|TRBV28|TRBJ2-7|TRBD2
TGTGCCAGCAGTTGGGGGGGTACCTACGAGCAGTACTTC
CASSWGGTYEQYF
>NA|TRBV4-3|TRBJ2-1|TRBD2
TGCGCCAGCAGCCAAGAAAAAGCGGGGGCCCCCAATGAGCAGTTCTTC
CASSQEKAGAPNEQFF
>NA|TRBV23-1|TRBJ1-5|NA
TGCGCCAGCCTTCTGGGTACACTAAGCAATCAGCCCCAGCATTTT
CASLLGTLSNQPQHF
>NA|TRBV27|TRBJ2-5|TRBD1
TGTGCCAGCAGTTTCACCCCGGGGACAGACCAAGAGACCCAGTACTTC
CASSFTPGTDQETQYF
>NA|TRBV7-2|TRBJ1-6|TRBD1
TGTGCCAGCAGTATGGGACAGGGGAATTCACCCCTCCACTTT
CASSMGQGNSPLHF
>NA|TRBV3-1/TRBV3-2|TRBJ2-7|NA
TGTGCCAGCAGCCAAGGTATCAGCGGTAAGCAGTACTTC
CASSQGISGKQYF